This entry lists 24 T cell receptor beta chains sequenced from one sample in a study of T cell changes during pregnancy in multiple sclerosis. Produced via immunoSEQ multiplex PCR; TCRdb's table is partial and in-frame only. The repertoire holds about 89,000 clones, with approximately 94% as singletons. Sequences were derived from peripheral blood, sampled in the third trimester of pregnancy. These receptors were obtained from a female donor with multiple sclerosis, enrolled in a pregnancy study.

The chain links TRBV27 to TRBJ2-7; TRBD1 might be the D (6 bases). The V end lost 3 bases, the J end lost 4 bases, and 13 bases lay between the germline ends. The CDR3 contains 14 residues. Per the germline V gene, CDR1 is MNHEY and CDR2 is SMNVEV (reference sequence). The CDR3 coding sequence is TGTGCCAGCAGTTTTACGACAGGAGGTTACGAGCAGTACTTC. Amino acid sequence: CASSFTTGGYEQYF.

This chain joins TRBV5-1 and TRBJ1-2; D not certain. Trimming shortened V by 2 bases and J by 3 bases, and 11 bases separated the two germline ends. Germline V gives CDR1 SGHRS, CDR2 YFSETQ. This CDR3 region has 14 residues. The CDR3 is CASSLDKTYYGYTF. CDR3 nucleotide sequence: TGCGCCAGCAGCTTAGACAAAACCTACTATGGCTACACCTTC.

The chain employs TRBV5-6 and TRBJ2-7, with 14 bases matching TRBD2. V dropped 4 bases and J dropped 8; count of bases not matched to a gene: 5. CDR1 is SGHDT and CDR2 is YYEEEE in the germline V gene. The CDR3 loop spans 14 amino acids. As DNA, the CDR3 is TGTGCCAGCAGCGCGGGACTAGCGGGAGCTAAGCAGTACTTC. Translation: CASSAGLAGAKQYF.

The V call is TRBV13, the J call TRBJ2-7, with TRBD2 matching 13 bases. The CDR3 runs to 18 residues. With 2 bases clipped from V and 0 bases from J, the junction kept 7 bases outside the gene matches. The germline gives CDR1 PRHDT, CDR2 FYEKMQ (reference sequence). CDR3 protein: CASSLTLGTSGNSYEQYF. The CDR3 bases are TGTGCCAGCAGCTTAACCCTGGGGACTAGCGGGAACTCCTACGAGCAGTACTTC.

This clone was seen just once. The chain recombines TRBV9 with TRBJ2-7, with TRBD1 as a possible D gene (6 bases). The CDR3 consists of 14 residues. The V gene's germline CDR1 is SGDLS and CDR2 YYNGEE. V shed 1 base and J shed 1 base, with 9 bases lying between them. The CDR3 is CASSVTTGSYEQYF. The CDR3 region has the DNA TGTGCCAGCAGCGTAACGACAGGTTCCTACGAGCAGTACTTC.

V and J are TRBV10-3 and TRBJ2-7; 7 bases fit TRBD2. V lost 4 bases, J lost 1 base, and 7 bases stayed unmatched. The CDR3 spans 15 residues. Germline CDR1 reads ENHRY; CDR2 reads SYGVKD. As DNA, the CDR3 is TGTGCCATCAGTGGGAAGCTAGCGGAGTCCTACGAGCAGTACTTC. It translates to CAISGKLAESYEQYF.

V gene TRBV25-1 combines with J gene TRBJ2-5; D is unresolved. Germline V gene lookup returns CDR1 MGHDK and CDR2 SYGVNS. Trimming took off 0 bases at V and 1 base at J, with 9 bases between the two ends. CDR3 length equals 15 residues. CDR3 loop: CASSEYVGVQETQYF. DNA of the CDR3: TGTGCCAGCAGTGAATATGTGGGCGTCCAAGAGACCCAGTACTTC.

This chain joins TRBV7-8 and TRBJ2-7, with D perhaps TRBD2 (7 bases). Trimming shortened V by 5 bases and J by 5 bases, and 22 bases separated the two germline ends. Per germline, CDR1 SGHVS and CDR2 FQNEAQ. There are 16 residues in the CDR3. The CDR3 loop is CASSGGGGGPLDEQYF. As DNA, the CDR3 is TGTGCCAGCAGCGGGGGGGGCGGGGGCCCTTTGGACGAGCAGTACTTC.

Here the CDR3 reads CASSRPTVRTTEAFF. CDR3 coding DNA: TGCGCCAGCAGCCGACCGACAGTACGAACCACTGAAGCTTTCTTT. The chain combines TRBV4-1 with TRBJ1-1; maybe TRBD1 (5 bases). The CDR3 is 15 residues long. The V end lost 4 bases, the J end lost 4 bases, and 16 bases lay between the germline ends. CDR1 and CDR2 (germline): MGHRA, YSYEKL.

V and J are TRBV27 and TRBJ1-5, with D perhaps matching TRBD1 (5 bases). Germline values: CDR1 MNHEY, CDR2 SMNVEV (reference sequence). V was cut by 2 bases and J by 9 bases, with 14 bases left in between. CDR3 length: 14 amino acids. As DNA, the CDR3 is TGTGCCAGCAGTTTAGGGGCCAAAGGGCCGCCCCAGCATTTT. Amino acid sequence: CASSLGAKGPPQHF.

The genes are TRBV6-1 and TRBJ2-6; D might be TRBD1 (5 bases). V gave up 2 bases and J gave up 2 bases, with 13 bases separating them. Germline V CDR1 and CDR2: MNHNS, SASEGT. The CDR3 spans 17 residues. The CDR3 region is CASSEPSFRAGANVLTF. The CDR3 region has the DNA TGTGCCAGCAGTGAACCGTCGTTCAGGGCTGGGGCCAACGTCCTGACTTTC.

The J gene is TRBJ2-7, the V gene TRBV30; D gene ambiguous. V was pared by 3 bases and J by 2 bases, with 11 bases between. Germline V CDR1 and CDR2: GTSNPN, SVGIG (reference sequence). The CDR3 runs 13 residues. The CDR3 bases are TGTGCCTGGAGAAGCGCCTTCACCTACGAGCAGTACTTC. It encodes CAWRSAFTYEQYF.

This clone occurred once. The chain has TRBV2 and TRBJ1-3; tentatively, D is TRBD1 (5 bases). Germline loops: CDR1 SNHLY, CDR2 FYNNEI. The length of the CDR3 is 15 residues. Trimming left V 6 bases short and J 0 bases short, with 12 bases between. CDR3 loop: CASSTGGFSGNTIYF. The CDR3 coding sequence is TGTGCCAGCAGCACAGGTGGATTCTCTGGAAACACCATATATTTT.

V gene TRBV5-1 combines with J gene TRBJ2-1, with D uncertain. V lost 7 bases and J lost 9, with 11 bases in between. The CDR3 length is 11 residues. Germline values: CDR1 SGHRS, CDR2 YFSETQ. The CDR3 sequence: CASGFGPEQFF. The CDR3 DNA reads as TGCGCCAGCGGTTTCGGTCCTGAGCAGTTCTTC.

The chain links TRBV28 to TRBJ2-7; no firm D call. The germline V and J ends were trimmed by 4 bases and 3 bases, with 7 bases remaining between them. The V gene's germline CDR1 is MDHEN and CDR2 SYDVKM. The CDR3 runs to 12 residues. CDR3 bases: TGTGCCAGCAGTTCCTACAGCTACGAGCAGTACTTC. This translates into CASSSYSYEQYF.

The CDR3 bases are TGTGCCACCAGCAGAGACCCCTACGGGAGGCCAGAGACCCAGTACTTC. It is translated as CATSRDPYGRPETQYF. V gene TRBV15 combines with J gene TRBJ2-5; 7 nucleotides match TRBD2. CDR3 length equals 16 residues. The germline CDR1 and CDR2 sequences are LNHNV and YYDKDF (reference sequence). The ends lost 0 bases at V and 4 bases at J; junction bases unmatched: 8. Full variable domain (remainder filled in from reference TRBV15 and TRBJ2-5): DAMVIQNPRYQVTQFGKPVTLSCSQTLNHNVMYWYQQKSSQAPKLLFHYYDKDFNNEADTPDNFQSRRPNTSFCFLDIRSPGLGDTAMYLCATSRDPYGRPETQYFGPGTRLLVL.

The chain links TRBV11-2 to TRBJ1-2, with TRBD1 as a possible D gene (6 bases). The CDR3 runs 12 residues. V was clipped by 5 bases and J by 6 bases, with 10 bases between them. Germline lookup yields CDR1 SGHAT and CDR2 FQNNGV. CDR3 sequence (DNA): TGTGCCAGCAGCCTACAGGGTGATGGCTACACCTTC. Translated: CASSLQGDGYTF.

The chain couples TRBV4-3 to TRBJ2-2; D possibly corresponds to TRBD2 (5 bases). CDR1 and CDR2 (germline): LGHNA, YSLEER. The CDR3 extends over 18 amino acids. V was shortened by 5 bases and J by 2 bases, with 21 bases between the two germline ends. For the CDR3, the DNA is TGCGCCAGCAGCGACTACCTCTCCACTAGGGCAAACACCGGGGAGCTGTTTTTT. It specifies CASSDYLSTRANTGELFF.

The J gene is TRBJ2-7, the V gene TRBV6-6, with 9 bases aligning to TRBD1. J gave up 3 bases and V 6 bases, and 6 bases lay outside the gene matches. Germline CDR1 MNHNY, CDR2 SVGAGI (reference sequence). This CDR3 has 14 residues. Here the CDR3 reads CASRSTGGNYEQYF. The CDR3 DNA reads as TGTGCCAGCAGATCGACAGGGGGAAACTACGAGCAGTACTTC.

V and J are TRBV27 and TRBJ2-7, with 10 positions matching TRBD2. Germline V gene sequence: CDR1 MNHEY, CDR2 SMNVEV (reference sequence). CDR3 length: 15 amino acids. The ends lost 5 bases at V and 2 bases at J; junction bases unmatched: 6. The CDR3, as DNA: TGTGCCAGCAGTAGCGGGAGGGTAGGGACCTACGAGCAGTACTTC. Its translation: CASSSGRVGTYEQYF.

The chain links TRBV6-1 to TRBJ2-1, with D tentatively TRBD2 (7 bases). The CDR3 sequence is 17 residues long. CDR1 is MNHNS and CDR2 is SASEGT in the germline V gene. The V end was cut by 2 bases, the J end by 6 bases, with 20 bases between. CDR3 in amino acids: CASSERRGGGSINEQFF. The CDR3 DNA follows: TGTGCCAGCAGTGAAAGACGCGGGGGCGGGAGTATCAATGAGCAGTTCTTC.

V gene TRBV7-2 combines with J gene TRBJ2-3, with 7 positions matching TRBD2. Germline V lookup: CDR1 SGHTA, CDR2 FQGNSA. Trimming cost V 1 base and J 5 bases; bases outside gene matches: 9. The CDR3 length is 16 residues. CDR3 sequence (DNA): TGTGCCAGCAGCTTAGTGGTTGGCTCTAGCGGAGATACGCAGTATTTT. Translating gives CASSLVVGSSGDTQYF.

In this sample, this clone turned up a few times. The rearrangement joins TRBV2 to TRBJ2-3; perhaps TRBD1 as D (6 bases). Germline V gives CDR1 SNHLY, CDR2 FYNNEI. Trimming shortened V by 8 bases and J by 1 base, and 19 bases separated the two germline ends. This CDR3 is 16 amino acids long. The CDR3, as DNA: TGTGCCAGCTCGGACGCACAGGGAAGAGGCACAGATACGCAGTATTTT. Amino acids: CASSDAQGRGTDTQYF.

The rearrangement uses TRBV11-2 and TRBJ2-5; the match to TRBD2 covers 10 bases. The V gene's germline CDR1 is SGHAT and CDR2 FQNNGV. CDR3 length equals 15 residues. V lost 5 bases and J lost 5; bases outside the gene matches: 8. CDR3 loop: CASSHPSGSSETQYF. The CDR3 coding sequence is TGTGCCAGCAGCCACCCTAGCGGGAGTTCGGAGACCCAGTACTTC.